This TCR beta chain was profiled in a study of blood T cell repertoires in COVID-19. The CDR3 totals 15 residues. V lost 3 bases, J lost 5 bases, and 13 bases lay in between. CDR1 is LGHDT and CDR2 is YNNKEL in the germline V gene (reference sequence). Authors' analysis steps: How many nucleated cells were present was estimated from reference gene primer amplification. Produced via immunoSEQ multiplex PCR; TCRdb's table is partial and in-frame only. V, J and clone size were drawn from that table, and D and trimming were deduced from the DNA. The repertoire holds roughly 58,000 clones, with about 75% as singletons. Those who participated ranged in age from 18 to 89 years and resided in approximately 26 US areas. Participants' reported clinical history set cohort assignment. Each exposed participant met a COVID-19 case in the 2 weeks preceding study entry.

This sequence originates from a woman aged 60-70 years who had been exposed to COVID-19. Material: PBMCs or T cells enriched from blood (not recorded which). This chain links TRBV3-1 (or the pseudogene TRBV3-2) with TRBJ2-2; tentative D call: TRBD1 (6 bases). CDR3 in amino acids: CASSQSRGKTGELFF. The CDR3 region has the DNA TGTGCCAGCAGCCAGAGCAGGGGTAAGACCGGGGAGCTGTTTTTT.